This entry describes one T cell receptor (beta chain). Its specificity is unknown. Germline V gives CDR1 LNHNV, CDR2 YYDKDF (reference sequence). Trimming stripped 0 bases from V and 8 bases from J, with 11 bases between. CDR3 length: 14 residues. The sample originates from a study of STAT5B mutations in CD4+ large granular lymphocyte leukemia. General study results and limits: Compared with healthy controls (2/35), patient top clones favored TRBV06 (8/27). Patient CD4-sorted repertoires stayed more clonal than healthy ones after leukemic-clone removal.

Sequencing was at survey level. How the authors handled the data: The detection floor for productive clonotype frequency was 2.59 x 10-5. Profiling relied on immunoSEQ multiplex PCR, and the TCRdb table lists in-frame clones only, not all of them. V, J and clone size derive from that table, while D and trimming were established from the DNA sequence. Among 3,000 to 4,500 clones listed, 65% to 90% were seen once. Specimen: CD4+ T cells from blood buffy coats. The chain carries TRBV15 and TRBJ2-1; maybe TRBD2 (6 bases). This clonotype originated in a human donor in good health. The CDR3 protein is CATSRDGGDHEQFF. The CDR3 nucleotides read TGTGCCACCAGCAGAGATGGCGGGGACCATGAGCAGTTCTTC.